This T cell receptor (beta chain) was sequenced during a study of cytomegalovirus exposure and HLA in healthy donors. PCR was performed using 60 Vbeta and 13 Jbeta primers. Per the original methods: Later, an analysis found approximately 80 million unique TCR beta chains, and 9.5 million to 11 million of these were shared. Assay used: immunoSEQ multiplex PCR; TCRdb lists only in-frame clones, some missing. Clone size and the V and J calls come from that table; the DNA yielded D and trimming. The sample has approximately 120,000 clones, approximately 89% seen once; the top ten hold approximately 6.7%. Healthy bone marrow donors made up the donor group. The CDR3 is 15 amino acids. With 7 bases clipped from V and 4 bases from J, the junction kept 7 bases outside the gene matches. Germline V lookup: CDR1 SQVTM, CDR2 ANQGSEA.

Sequencing used PBMCs. The genes are TRBV29-1 and TRBJ2-3; 14 bases line up with TRBD2. The origin of this receptor is a woman in her 30s in good health and CMV-seropositive. The CDR3 DNA reads as TGCAGCGCTCACCAGACTAGCGGGGGGGCAGATACGCAGTATTTT. This translates into CSAHQTSGGADTQYF.